Each of the 16 T cell receptor beta chains below was sequenced from the same sample in a study of OX40 agonist ivuxolimab in advanced cancers. TCRdb's table, derived via immunoSEQ multiplex PCR, lists solely in-frame clones and lacks some. Of 82,000 or so clones in the sample, roughly 85% were seen once. This specimen was CD4+ or CD8+ T cells sorted from blood, taken in a trial of the OX40 agonist ivuxolimab. The receptor source for this set is an adult with an advanced solid tumor such as melanoma, head and neck, liver or kidney cancer.

The rearrangement joins TRBV5-4 to TRBJ1-1, with D hard to call. The CDR3 has 13 residues. Germline V gene data show CDR1 as SGHNT and CDR2 as YYREEE (reference sequence). V was cut by 10 bases and J by 5 bases, with 18 bases left in between. CDR3 loop: CAFRRPLGTEAFF. Here the CDR3 DNA reads TGTGCCTTTAGAAGGCCCCTCGGAACTGAAGCTTTCTTT.

The V and J genes are TRBV2 and TRBJ2-7; weak D call: TRBD2 (5 bases). This CDR3 is 14 amino acids long. Between the trimmed V and J ends, which lost 6 bases and 5 bases, there was a span of 17 bases. Germline lookup yields CDR1 SNHLY and CDR2 FYNNEI. The CDR3 protein is CASRADLAGNEQYF. The CDR3 DNA is TGTGCCAGCAGGGCGGACCTAGCCGGGAACGAGCAGTACTTC. The entire variable domain, with the rest obtained from reference TRBV2 and TRBJ2-7, is as follows: EPEVTQTPSHQVTQMGQEVILRCVPISNHLYFYWYRQILGQKVEFLVSFYNNEISEKSEIFDDQFSVERPDGSNFTLKIRSTKLEDSAMYFCASRADLAGNEQYFGPGTRLTVT.

Details on this clone: One end of the junction fails to match germline, which may point to a read error. V gene TRBV28 combines with J gene TRBJ1-1; 9 bases fit TRBD1. CDR1 and CDR2 from the germline V gene are MDHEN and SYDVKM. CDR3 length: 14 amino acids. The CDR3 is CASSSHGGDRAPPF. CDR3 DNA sequence: TGTGCCAGCAGTTCCCATGGCGGGGACAGGGCCCCTCCCTTT. Supplemented by reference TRBV28 and TRBJ1-1, the full variable domain reads DVKVTQSSRYLVKRTGEKVFLECVQDMDHENMFWYRQDPGLGLRLIYFSYDVKMKEKGDIPEGYSVSREKKERFSLILESASTNQTSMYLCASSSHGGDRAPPFGQGTRLTVV.

The genes are TRBV6-1 and TRBJ1-2; 7 bases map to TRBD1. After removal of 1 base from V and 5 bases from J, the junction contained 4 bases not matched to a gene. Germline values: CDR1 MNHNS, CDR2 SASEGT. The CDR3 is made up of 14 amino acids. The CDR3: CASSEVEGAYGYTF. As DNA, the CDR3 is TGTGCCAGCAGTGAAGTCGAGGGGGCTTATGGCTACACCTTC.

Points on this clone: Different DNA sequences within this sample yield the same CDR3. The chain uses TRBV5-1 and TRBJ2-3; D gene ambiguous. The CDR3 is 13 residues long. Trimming pared 2 bases from V and 1 base from J, leaving 5 bases between. The V gene's germline CDR1 is SGHRS and CDR2 YFSETQ. This chain's CDR3 is CASSLTGTDTQYF. In DNA, the CDR3 is TGCGCCAGCAGCTTAACTGGCACAGATACGCAGTATTTT.

The chain has TRBV19 and TRBJ2-5, with a tentative D call TRBD2 (6 bases). Between the trimmed V and J ends, which lost 6 bases and 5 bases, there was a span of 19 bases. This CDR3 has 15 amino acids. CDR1 is LNHDA, CDR2 SQIVND, per germline (reference sequence). CDR3 sequence: CASRTGTEGWETQYF. The DNA for the CDR3 is TGTGCCAGTAGAACCGGGACTGAGGGTTGGGAGACCCAGTACTTC. Drawing the rest from reference TRBV19 and TRBJ2-5, the complete variable domain is DGGITQSPKYLFRKEGQNVTLSCEQNLNHDAMYWYRQDPGQGLRLIYYSQIVNDFQKGDIAEGYSVSREKKESFPLTVTSAQKNPTAFYLCASRTGTEGWETQYFGPGTRLLVL.

This clone was recorded once. V is TRBV27 and J is TRBJ1-2; TRBD1 aligns across 11 bases. Germline lookup yields CDR1 MNHEY and CDR2 SMNVEV (reference sequence). V dropped 5 bases and J dropped 8; count of bases not matched to a gene: 19. CDR3 length: 18 residues. CDR3 in DNA: TGTGCCAGCAGTCGGAACTCCCGGGACAGGGGGTTGACAAGCGGCTACACCTTC. Amino acid sequence: CASSRNSRDRGLTSGYTF.

There are a few counts of this clone. DNA of the CDR3: TGCGCCAGCAGCTTGGACTCCTATAATTCACCCCTCCACTTT. It yields the protein CASSLDSYNSPLHF. The V call is TRBV5-1, the J call TRBJ1-6; D not resolved. The germline V gene has CDR1 SGHRS and CDR2 YFSETQ. V lost 0 bases and J lost 0, with 1 base in between. This CDR3 is built from 14 residues.

The gene calls are TRBV5-1 and TRBJ2-2; the match to TRBD1 covers 8 bases. The ends lost 5 bases at V and 5 bases at J; junction bases unmatched: 8. CDR1 is SGHRS and CDR2 is YFSETQ in the germline V gene. The CDR3 covers 15 residues. The CDR3 here is CASSSGGTGTGELFF. The CDR3 DNA reads TGCGCCAGCAGTTCAGGGGGCACAGGGACCGGGGAGCTGTTTTTT. The complete variable domain, with remaining parts taken from reference TRBV5-1 and TRBJ2-2, reads KAGVTQTPRYLIKTRGQQVTLSCSPISGHRSVSWYQQTPGQGLQFLFEYFSETQRNKGNFPGRFSGRQFSNSRSEMNVSTLELGDSALYLCASSSGGTGTGELFFGEGSRLTVL.

The V gene is TRBV7-9, the J gene TRBJ2-5; 7 bases are shared with TRBD2. Germline V gene sequence: CDR1 SEHNR, CDR2 FQNEAQ (reference sequence). V trimming: 5 bases; J trimming: 5 bases; junction bases outside the gene matches: 11. This CDR3 comprises 15 residues. CDR3 loop: CASSPRFGREETQYF. The CDR3 nucleotides are TGTGCCAGCAGCCCTAGGTTTGGGAGGGAGGAGACCCAGTACTTC.

The CDR3, as DNA: TGTGCCATCAGTGCCCCCGGGTCACCCTACGAGCAGTACTTC. This gives the protein CAISAPGSPYEQYF. The chain uses TRBV10-3 and TRBJ2-7; no firm D call. This CDR3 spans 14 amino acids. V was clipped by 4 bases and J by 2 bases, with 12 bases between them. Germline V gene sequence: CDR1 ENHRY, CDR2 SYGVKD.

The CDR3 DNA is TGTGCCAGCAGTGATACTAGCGGGGGGCAAGAGACCCAGTACTTC. Translated: CASSDTSGGQETQYF. V usage is TRBV25-1 and J usage is TRBJ2-5, with TRBD2 identical over 12 bases. Germline-derived CDR1 and CDR2 are MGHDK and SYGVNS. V trimming: 3 bases; J trimming: 2 bases; junction bases outside the gene matches: 1. The CDR3 spans 15 residues.

The chain carries TRBV27 and TRBJ2-3, with D perhaps matching TRBD1 or TRBD2 (5 bases each). Germline-derived CDR1 and CDR2 are MNHEY and SMNVEV (reference sequence). V lost 5 bases and J lost 5, with 11 bases in between. The CDR3 runs 13 residues. The CDR3 is CASSPGPLDTQYF. The CDR3 DNA follows: TGTGCCAGCAGTCCGGGACCCCTAGATACGCAGTATTTT.

This chain links TRBV30 with TRBJ1-2; D gene uncertain. Germline-derived CDR1 and CDR2 are GTSNPN and SVGIG (reference sequence). This CDR3 has 13 residues. Trimming stripped 0 bases from V and 2 bases from J, with 7 bases between. The CDR3: CAWSVEQNYGYTF. The CDR3 region has the DNA TGTGCCTGGAGTGTAGAGCAGAACTATGGCTACACCTTC.

CDR3 sequence: CASSEPNTDTQYF. The CDR3, as DNA: TGCGCCAGCAGCGAGCCAAACACAGATACGCAGTATTTT. This sequence joins TRBV4-1 and TRBJ2-3; no definite D call. Germline V CDR1 and CDR2: MGHRA, YSYEKL. The CDR3 totals 13 residues. V dropped 5 bases and J dropped 2 bases, with 8 bases sitting between them.

The rearrangement joins TRBV19 to TRBJ1-2; D not resolved. Looked up from germline, CDR1 is LNHDA and CDR2 is SQIVND (reference sequence). V was shortened by 3 bases and J by 8 bases, with 10 bases between the two germline ends. This CDR3 contains 12 residues. This chain's CDR3 is CASSILGRGYTF. CDR3 sequence (DNA): TGTGCCAGTAGTATTCTAGGTCGGGGCTACACCTTC.